These 22 T cell receptor beta chains share one sample of origin, sequenced in a study of T-cell memory formation after mild COVID-19. TCRdb recomputed calls from the 5' RACE reads with MiXCR, one row per CDR3 protein. The sample lists more than 70,000 distinct CDR3 sequences; approximately 15% were seen once. Input material: PBMCs or a T cell subset sorted from them (not recorded which). Receptors were obtained from an adult woman who had mild COVID-19 (a few samples of this study predate the infection). Cell type and time point are not known.

A few counts support this clonotype. The genes are TRBV6-5 and TRBJ2-5; 11 bases map to TRBD1. V trimming: 6 bases; J trimming: 5 bases; junction bases outside the gene matches: 14. The CDR3 is made up of 17 amino acids. Germline CDR1 MNHEY, CDR2 SVGAGI. The DNA for the CDR3 is TGTGCCAGCAGCCCCATCGGACAGGGGGCGGTCGGGGAGACCCAGTACTTC. This codes for CASSPIGQGAVGETQYF.

This chain connects TRBV14 to TRBJ2-1; D perhaps matches TRBD2 (6 bases). The CDR3 loop spans 14 amino acids. Trimming left V 4 bases short and J 8 bases short, with 15 bases between. Per germline, CDR1 SGHDN and CDR2 FVKESK. CDR3 protein: CASSPTSTGDEQFF. The CDR3 DNA sequence: TGTGCCAGCAGCCCGACTAGTACGGGGGATGAGCAGTTCTTC.

The chain couples TRBV30 to TRBJ1-1; D gene unclear. Looked up from germline, CDR1 is GTSNPN and CDR2 is SVGIG (reference sequence). The CDR3 consists of 12 residues. V shed 2 bases and J shed 0 bases, with 4 bases lying between them. CDR3 sequence reads: CAWSRLNTEAFF. Here the CDR3 DNA reads TGTGCCTGGAGTCGTTTGAACACTGAAGCTTTCTTT.

In this sample, this clonotype turned up a few times. V gene TRBV20-1 combines with J gene TRBJ2-7; D is ambiguous. CDR3 size: 14 residues. The germline V gene has CDR1 DFQATT and CDR2 SNEGSKA (reference sequence). The V end lost 3 bases, the J end lost 1 base, and 13 bases lay between the germline ends. The DNA of the CDR3 is TGCAGTGCTAGTGGTGGGCAAACTTCCTACGAGCAGTACTTC. It codes for CSASGGQTSYEQYF.

This clonotype turned up a few times. The rearrangement links TRBV20-1 to TRBJ1-4; the match to TRBD1 covers 7 bases. From germline, CDR1 is DFQATT and CDR2 SNEGSKA (reference sequence). CDR3 length: 15 residues. The junction had 4 bases not matched to a gene; V was cut back by 1 base and J by 2 bases. CDR3 region: CSARGQGWTNEKLFF. CDR3 bases: TGCAGTGCTAGAGGACAGGGATGGACTAATGAAAAACTGTTTTTT.

This chain links TRBV7-3 with TRBJ2-3, with 10 bases fitting TRBD2. From germline, CDR1 is SGHTA and CDR2 FQGTGA. This CDR3 contains 16 residues. J gave up 4 bases and V 0 bases, and 4 bases lay outside the gene matches. The CDR3 spells CASSLTSGGRADTQYF. CDR3 in DNA: TGTGCCAGCAGCTTAACTAGCGGGGGGAGGGCAGATACGCAGTATTTT. The entire variable domain, with the rest obtained from reference TRBV7-3 and TRBJ2-3, is as follows: GAGVSQTPSNKVTEKGKYVELRCDPISGHTALYWYRQSLGQGPEFLIYFQGTGAADDSGLPNDRFFAVRPEGSVSTLKIQRTERGDSAVYLCASSLTSGGRADTQYFGPGTRLTVL.

CDR3 loop: CATSQRTGGNNEQFF. CDR3 DNA sequence: TGTGCCACCTCACAGAGGACGGGGGGTAACAATGAGCAGTTCTTC. V and J are TRBV12-3 or TRBV12-4 and TRBJ2-1; 7 nucleotides line up with TRBD2. The V and J ends lost 10 bases and 5 bases, in that order; junction bases with no gene match: 14. This CDR3 is 15 amino acids long.

This clonotype has more than one count but fewer than ten. The chain employs TRBV15 and TRBJ2-3; D gene ambiguous. CDR3 length: 15 amino acids. V was pared by 0 bases and J by 0 bases, with 7 bases between. Germline values: CDR1 LNHNV, CDR2 YYDKDF (reference sequence). The CDR3 nucleotides are TGTGCCACCAGCAGAGATGTGGTGAGCACAGATACGCAGTATTTT. Residues: CATSRDVVSTDTQYF.

Many counts were recorded for this clonotype. The chain recombines TRBV7-9 with TRBJ2-5; D unresolved. Trimming shortened V by 5 bases and J by 2 bases, and 12 bases separated the two germline ends. CDR3 length equals 14 residues. Germline values: CDR1 SEHNR, CDR2 FQNEAQ (reference sequence). The CDR3 protein is CASSTPRNQETQYF. For the CDR3, the DNA is TGTGCCAGCAGCACCCCACGGAATCAAGAGACCCAGTACTTC.

The sample holds a few counts of this clonotype. This chain joins TRBV4-1 and TRBJ2-1; 14 bases line up with TRBD2. The CDR3 sequence is 15 residues long. Trimming took 7 bases from V and 4 from J; bases not matched to a gene: 3. Germline CDR1 reads MGHRA; CDR2 reads YSYEKL. The CDR3 sequence is CASTRLAGGYNEQFF. In DNA, the CDR3 is TGCGCCAGCACACGACTAGCGGGGGGGTACAATGAGCAGTTCTTC.

The chain is built from TRBV6-5 and TRBJ2-5, with D possibly being TRBD1 (6 bases). This CDR3 region has 13 residues. Trimming removed 2 bases from V and 3 bases from J, with 7 bases in between. Looked up from germline, CDR1 is MNHEY and CDR2 is SVGAGI. This chain's CDR3 is CASSYPGEETQYF. DNA of the CDR3: TGTGCCAGCAGTTACCCAGGGGAAGAGACCCAGTACTTC.

This clonotype was detected a few times. This rearrangement joins TRBV6-1 to TRBJ1-3; D might be TRBD1 (6 bases). There are 16 residues in the CDR3. Germline lookup yields CDR1 MNHNS and CDR2 SASEGT. The V end lost 1 base, the J end lost 2 bases, and 12 bases lay between the germline ends. CDR3 nucleotide sequence: TGTGCCAGCAGTGAAGAAGTCTACAGGGCTGGAAACACCATATATTTT. Amino acid sequence: CASSEEVYRAGNTIYF.

The rearrangement uses TRBV11-3 and TRBJ2-1, with 9 positions matching TRBD1. Germline CDR1 is SGHNT and CDR2 is YENEEA. This CDR3 spans 14 amino acids. J gave up 8 bases and V 4 bases, and 6 bases lay outside the gene matches. CDR3 amino acids: CASSYGTGFDEQFF. CDR3 nucleotide sequence: TGTGCCAGCAGCTACGGGACAGGGTTCGATGAGCAGTTCTTC.

This clonotype has just one count. The chain couples TRBV9 to TRBJ2-7; 9 bases line up with TRBD2. The CDR3 loop spans 14 amino acids. Losses at the gene ends were 3 bases for V and 2 bases for J; bases not matched to a gene: 3. CDR1 is SGDLS, CDR2 YYNGEE, per germline. Here the CDR3 DNA reads TGTGCCAGCAGCGCGACTAGCGGTGCCTACGAGCAGTACTTC. Translated: CASSATSGAYEQYF.

The sample holds a few counts of this clonotype. This sequence joins TRBV4-3 and TRBJ2-1, with 7 bases aligning to TRBD2. V was pared by 6 bases and J by 7 bases, with 12 bases of the junction left unmatched. Germline V gene data show CDR1 as LGHNA and CDR2 as YSLEER. The CDR3 loop spans 15 amino acids. In DNA form, the CDR3 reads TGCGCCAGCAGGATAGGGGCTAGCGGAGGTAATGAGCAGTTCTTC. Protein sequence: CASRIGASGGNEQFF.

The chain recombines TRBV7-8 with TRBJ2-1, with TRBD1 matching over 7 bases. Germline values: CDR1 SGHVS, CDR2 FQNEAQ. This CDR3 comprises 16 residues. V dropped 0 bases and J dropped 6; count of bases not matched to a gene: 8. The CDR3 is CASSLAMGNRGNEQFF. The CDR3 DNA reads TGTGCCAGCAGCTTAGCGATGGGGAACAGGGGCAATGAGCAGTTCTTC.

The chain links TRBV6-5 to TRBJ2-7; D is unclear. Germline V lookup: CDR1 MNHEY, CDR2 SVGAGI. There are 15 residues in the CDR3. V was pared by 0 bases and J by 1 base, with 10 bases between. In nucleotides, the CDR3 is TGTGCCAGCAGTTACTCGTCAGTCGGATCCTACGAGCAGTACTTC. Protein product: CASSYSSVGSYEQYF.

This clonotype was seen a few times. DNA of the CDR3: TGCGCCAGCAGCTTTCTGACTCTAGTAGCGGGAGGGCACACAGATACGCAGTATTTT. Amino acids: CASSFLTLVAGGHTDTQYF. V gene TRBV5-1 combines with J gene TRBJ2-3, with 11 bases aligning to TRBD2. Germline CDR1 SGHRS, CDR2 YFSETQ. CDR3 length: 19 residues. V lost 2 bases, J lost 2 bases, and 13 bases stayed unmatched.

V gene TRBV6-4 combines with J gene TRBJ2-2, with D possibly being TRBD1 (7 bases). CDR3 length: 16 amino acids. The germline CDR1 and CDR2 sequences are MRHNA and SNTAGT. The ends were cut back, 0 bases at V and 3 bases at J, with 11 bases in the middle. The CDR3 nucleotides are TGTGCCAGCAGTGACTCGGAGGGGGCCGACACCGGGGAGCTGTTTTTT. Protein sequence: CASSDSEGADTGELFF.

This clonotype was picked up a small number of times. The V call is TRBV29-1, the J call TRBJ1-1; 9 bases are a match to TRBD1. Germline V gene data show CDR1 as SQVTM and CDR2 as ANQGSEA. Trimming cost V 7 bases and J 1 base; bases outside gene matches: 4. This CDR3 contains 13 residues. The CDR3 reads CSAPGQGNTEAFF. In DNA, the CDR3 is TGCAGCGCACCGGGACAGGGGAACACTGAAGCTTTCTTT. The full variable domain, rest sourced from reference TRBV29-1 and TRBJ1-1, is SAVISQKPSRDICQRGTSLTIQCQVDSQVTMMFWYRQQPGQSLTLIATANQGSEATYESGFVIDKFPISRPNLTFSTLTVSNMSPEDSSIYLCSAPGQGNTEAFFGQGTRLTVV.

The chain recombines TRBV12-3 or TRBV12-4 with TRBJ2-5, with TRBD1 matching over 7 bases. The CDR3 spans 17 residues. The trim removed 3 bases at V and 2 bases at J, leaving 12 bases unmatched. CDR3 sequence reads: CASSFSSDRPEQETQYF. CDR3 nucleotides: TGTGCCAGCAGTTTCTCCTCGGACAGGCCTGAGCAAGAGACCCAGTACTTC.

The V call is TRBV9, the J call TRBJ2-1; either TRBD1 or TRBD2 may fit D (5 bases each). CDR3 size: 14 residues. The ends were cut back, 0 bases at V and 8 bases at J, with 12 bases in the middle. The germline CDR1 and CDR2 sequences are SGDLS and YYNGEE. The DNA of the CDR3 is TGTGCCAGCAGCGTAGCTACCGTGGGGGATGAGCAGTTCTTC. Residues: CASSVATVGDEQFF.